The clone carrying this TCR beta chain has a single count. This entry belongs to a study of blood T cell repertoires in COVID-19. Study-wide context: Donors in the United States, Italy and Spain gave samples during acute or convalescent COVID-19. T cells, B-cell-depleted T cells, or PBMCs provided the cDNA or gDNA that served as material.

V shed 5 bases, J shed 5 bases, and the junction held 16 bases outside the gene matches. Germline loops: CDR1 SNHLY, CDR2 FYNNEI. The CDR3 consists of 18 residues. As handled by the study authors: It was from reference gene primer amplification that nucleated cell counts were estimated. Profiled with immunoSEQ multiplex PCR; TCRdb holds only in-frame clones, not every one. V and J calls plus clone size are reproduced from that table; the DNA served to infer D and trimming. Of approximately 200,000 clones in the sample, 88% were seen once. Sequencing was done on a sample of peripheral blood. The V call is TRBV2, the J call TRBJ1-5; 9 nucleotides match TRBD1. This TCR derives from a man aged 18-30 years with active or convalescent COVID-19. The CDR3 coding sequence is TGTGCCAGCAGTACCATACCGGGACAGGGATTGCTCCATCAGCCCCAGCATTTT. The encoded protein is CASSTIPGQGLLHQPQHF.